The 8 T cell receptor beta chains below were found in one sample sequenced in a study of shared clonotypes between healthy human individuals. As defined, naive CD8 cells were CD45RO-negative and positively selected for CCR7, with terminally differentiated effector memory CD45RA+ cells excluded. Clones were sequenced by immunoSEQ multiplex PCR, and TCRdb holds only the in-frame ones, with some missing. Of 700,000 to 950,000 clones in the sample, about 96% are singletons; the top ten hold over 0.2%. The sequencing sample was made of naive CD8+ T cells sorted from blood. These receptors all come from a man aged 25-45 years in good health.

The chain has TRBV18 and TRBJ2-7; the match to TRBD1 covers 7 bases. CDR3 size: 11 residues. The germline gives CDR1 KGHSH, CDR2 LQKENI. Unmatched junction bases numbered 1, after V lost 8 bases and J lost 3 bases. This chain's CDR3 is CASRDSYEQYF. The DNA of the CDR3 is TGTGCCAGCCGGGACAGCTACGAGCAGTACTTC.

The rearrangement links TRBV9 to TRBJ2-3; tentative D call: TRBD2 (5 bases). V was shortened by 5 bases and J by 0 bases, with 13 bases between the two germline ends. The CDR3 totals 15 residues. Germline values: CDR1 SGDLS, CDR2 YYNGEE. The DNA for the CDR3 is TGTGCCAGCAGACCTCCAACTAGTAGCACAGATACGCAGTATTTT. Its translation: CASRPPTSSTDTQYF.

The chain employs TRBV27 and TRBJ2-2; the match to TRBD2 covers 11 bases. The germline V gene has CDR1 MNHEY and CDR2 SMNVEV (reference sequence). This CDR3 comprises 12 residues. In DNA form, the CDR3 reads TGTGCTAGCGGGAGGGTCACCGGGGAGCTGTTTTTT. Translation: CASGRVTGELFF.

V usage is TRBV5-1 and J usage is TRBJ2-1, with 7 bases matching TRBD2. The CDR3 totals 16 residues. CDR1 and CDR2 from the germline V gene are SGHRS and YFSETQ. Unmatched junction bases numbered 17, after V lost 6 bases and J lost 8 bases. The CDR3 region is CASTYTSAELTDEQFF. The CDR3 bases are TGCGCCAGCACCTACACTAGCGCCGAATTGACGGATGAGCAGTTCTTC.

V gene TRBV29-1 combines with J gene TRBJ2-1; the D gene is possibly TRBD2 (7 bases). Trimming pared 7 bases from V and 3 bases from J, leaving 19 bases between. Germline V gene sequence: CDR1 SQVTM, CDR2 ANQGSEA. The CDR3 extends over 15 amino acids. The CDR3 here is CSAPEGGGSYNEQFF. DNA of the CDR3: TGCAGCGCCCCCGAGGGAGGGGGTAGCTACAATGAGCAGTTCTTC.

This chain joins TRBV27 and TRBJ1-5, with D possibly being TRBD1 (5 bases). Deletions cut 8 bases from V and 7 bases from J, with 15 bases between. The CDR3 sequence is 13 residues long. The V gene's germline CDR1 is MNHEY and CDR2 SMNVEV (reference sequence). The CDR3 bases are TGTGCCAGCGCCTGGGGGGGGGAACAGCCCCAGCATTTT. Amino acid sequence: CASAWGGEQPQHF.

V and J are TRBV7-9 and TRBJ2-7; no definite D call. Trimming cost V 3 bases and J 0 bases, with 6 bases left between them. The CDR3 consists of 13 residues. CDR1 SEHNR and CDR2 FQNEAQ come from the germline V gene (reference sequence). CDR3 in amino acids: CASSFRSSYEQYF. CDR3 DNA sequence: TGTGCCAGCAGCTTCAGGAGCTCCTACGAGCAGTACTTC.

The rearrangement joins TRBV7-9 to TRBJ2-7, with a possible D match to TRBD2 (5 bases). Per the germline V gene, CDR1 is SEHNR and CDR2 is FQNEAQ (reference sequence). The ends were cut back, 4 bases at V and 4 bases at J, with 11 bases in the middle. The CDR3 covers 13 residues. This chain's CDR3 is CASSSQLDYEQYF. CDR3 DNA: TGTGCCAGCAGCTCCCAACTAGATTACGAGCAGTACTTC.